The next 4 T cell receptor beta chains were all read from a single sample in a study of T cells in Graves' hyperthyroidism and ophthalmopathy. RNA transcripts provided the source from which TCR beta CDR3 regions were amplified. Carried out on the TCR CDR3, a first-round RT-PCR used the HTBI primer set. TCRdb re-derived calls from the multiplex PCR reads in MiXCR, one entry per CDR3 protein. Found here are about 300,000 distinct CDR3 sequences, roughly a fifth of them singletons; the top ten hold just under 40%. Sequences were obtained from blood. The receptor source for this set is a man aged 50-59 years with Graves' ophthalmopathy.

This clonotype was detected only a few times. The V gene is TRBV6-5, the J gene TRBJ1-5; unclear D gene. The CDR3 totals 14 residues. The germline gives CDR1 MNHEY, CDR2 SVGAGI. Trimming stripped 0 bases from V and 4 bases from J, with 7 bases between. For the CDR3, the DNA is TGTGCCAGCAGTTACTCAGAGAGGAATCAGCCCCAGCATTTT. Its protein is CASSYSERNQPQHF.

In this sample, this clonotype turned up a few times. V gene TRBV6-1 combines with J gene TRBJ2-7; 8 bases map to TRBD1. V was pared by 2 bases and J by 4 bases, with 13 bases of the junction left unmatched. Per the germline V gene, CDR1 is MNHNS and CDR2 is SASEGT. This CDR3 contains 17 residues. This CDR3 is CASSEPQHRQGRYEQYF. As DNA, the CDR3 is TGTGCCAGCAGTGAACCCCAACATCGACAGGGGCGGTACGAGCAGTACTTC.

CDR3 sequence: CASSPFRDSNQPQHF. In nucleotides, the CDR3 is TGTGCCAGCAGCCCCTTCCGGGACAGCAATCAGCCCCAGCATTTT. The chain links TRBV12-3 or TRBV12-4 to TRBJ1-5; D is perhaps TRBD1 (5 bases). V lost 6 bases and J lost 1, with 13 bases in between. CDR3 length: 15 residues.

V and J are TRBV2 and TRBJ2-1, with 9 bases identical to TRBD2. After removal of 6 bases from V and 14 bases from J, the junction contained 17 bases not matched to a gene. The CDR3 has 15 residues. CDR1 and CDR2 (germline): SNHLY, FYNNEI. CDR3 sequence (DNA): TGTGCCAGCAGGACCGACACACTAGCGGGCGGGGTGAAGTTCTTC. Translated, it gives CASRTDTLAGGVKFF.